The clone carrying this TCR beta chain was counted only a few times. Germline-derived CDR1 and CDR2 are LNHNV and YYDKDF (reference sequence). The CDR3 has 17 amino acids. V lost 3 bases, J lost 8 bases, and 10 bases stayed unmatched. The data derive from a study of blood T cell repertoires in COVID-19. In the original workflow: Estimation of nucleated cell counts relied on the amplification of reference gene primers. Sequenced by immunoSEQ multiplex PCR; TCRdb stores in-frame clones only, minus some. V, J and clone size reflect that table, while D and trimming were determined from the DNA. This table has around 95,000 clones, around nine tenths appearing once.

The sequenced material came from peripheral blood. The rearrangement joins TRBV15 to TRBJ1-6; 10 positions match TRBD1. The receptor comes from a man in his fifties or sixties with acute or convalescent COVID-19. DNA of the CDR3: TGTGCCACCAGCAGGGAGACCGGGACAGGGGTTGATTCACCCCTCCACTTT. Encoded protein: CATSRETGTGVDSPLHF.